The 5 T cell receptor beta chains reported below all come from one sample, sequenced in a study of OX40 agonist ivuxolimab in advanced cancers. Produced via immunoSEQ multiplex PCR; TCRdb's table is partial and in-frame only. The sample shows around 34,000 clones, roughly 87% of them seen only once. The sample in question was CD4+ or CD8+ T cells sorted from blood, obtained in a trial of the OX40 agonist ivuxolimab. The source of these receptors is an adult with an advanced solid tumor such as melanoma, head and neck, liver or kidney cancer.

The chain recombines TRBV29-1 with TRBJ1-5, with 8 bases aligning to TRBD1. This CDR3 contains 14 residues. Germline V gene sequence: CDR1 SQVTM, CDR2 ANQGSEA. Trimming took 7 bases from V and 5 from J; bases not matched to a gene: 10. Here the CDR3 DNA reads TGCAGCGCACAGGGGGGGGGCTTGGATCAGCCCCAGCATTTT. This sequence encodes CSAQGGGLDQPQHF.

The chain uses TRBV11-2 and TRBJ2-2; D is unresolved. Trimming stripped 6 bases from V and 6 bases from J, with 8 bases between. This CDR3 spans 12 amino acids. Germline V lookup: CDR1 SGHAT, CDR2 FQNNGV. The CDR3 DNA follows: TGTGCCAGCAGTTCGAGGCCCGGGGAGCTGTTTTTT. As protein: CASSSRPGELFF.

The J gene is TRBJ1-1, the V gene TRBV11-2, with 11 bases lining up with TRBD1. The trim removed 5 bases at V and 7 bases at J, leaving 9 bases unmatched. The CDR3 contains 15 residues. Germline values: CDR1 SGHAT, CDR2 FQNNGV. CDR3 nucleotide sequence: TGTGCCAGCAGCCGTTTGGACAGGGGGCCGTTTGAAGCTTTCTTT. As protein: CASSRLDRGPFEAFF.

The CDR3 protein is CASSDPTVMGSPLHF. CDR3 coding DNA: TGTGCCAGCAGTGACCCGACAGTGATGGGTTCACCCCTCCACTTT. This rearrangement joins TRBV6-4 to TRBJ1-6; possible D gene TRBD1, 5 bases. From germline, CDR1 is MRHNA and CDR2 SNTAGT. V lost 2 bases, J lost 9 bases, and 14 bases lay in between. This CDR3 is 15 amino acids long.

The chain has TRBV4-2 and TRBJ1-2; D uncertain. Between the trimmed V and J ends, which lost 0 bases and 6 bases, there was a span of 11 bases. Germline values: CDR1 LGHNA, CDR2 YNFKEQ. This CDR3 is built from 14 residues. As DNA, the CDR3 is TGTGCCAGCAGCCAAGATGGTCAAGGGAATGGCTACACCTTC. Encoded protein: CASSQDGQGNGYTF.